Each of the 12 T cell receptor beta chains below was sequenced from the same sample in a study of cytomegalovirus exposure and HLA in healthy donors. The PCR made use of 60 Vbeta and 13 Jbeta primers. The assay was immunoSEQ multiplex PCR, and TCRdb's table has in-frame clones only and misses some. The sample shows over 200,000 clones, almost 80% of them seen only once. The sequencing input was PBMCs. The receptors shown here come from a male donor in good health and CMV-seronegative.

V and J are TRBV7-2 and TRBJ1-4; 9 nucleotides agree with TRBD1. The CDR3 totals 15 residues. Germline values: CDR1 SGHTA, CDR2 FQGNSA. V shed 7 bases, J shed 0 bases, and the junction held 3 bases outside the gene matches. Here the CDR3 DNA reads TGTGCCAGCACCCGGACAGGGGCAACTAATGAAAAACTGTTTTTT. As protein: CASTRTGATNEKLFF.

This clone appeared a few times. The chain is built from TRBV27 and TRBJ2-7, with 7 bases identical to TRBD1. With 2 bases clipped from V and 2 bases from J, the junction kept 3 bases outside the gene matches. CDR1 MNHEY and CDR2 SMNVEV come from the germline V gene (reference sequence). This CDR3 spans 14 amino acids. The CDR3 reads CASSLTGATYEQYF. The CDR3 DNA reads TGTGCCAGCAGTTTAACAGGGGCTACCTACGAGCAGTACTTC.

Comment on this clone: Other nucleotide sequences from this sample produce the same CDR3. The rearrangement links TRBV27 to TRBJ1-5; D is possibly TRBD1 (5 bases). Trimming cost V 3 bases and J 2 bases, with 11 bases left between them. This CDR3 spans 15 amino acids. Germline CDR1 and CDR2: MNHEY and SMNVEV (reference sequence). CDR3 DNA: TGTGCCAGCAGTTTGGGGGGGGGAGGCAATCAGCCCCAGCATTTT. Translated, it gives CASSLGGGGNQPQHF.

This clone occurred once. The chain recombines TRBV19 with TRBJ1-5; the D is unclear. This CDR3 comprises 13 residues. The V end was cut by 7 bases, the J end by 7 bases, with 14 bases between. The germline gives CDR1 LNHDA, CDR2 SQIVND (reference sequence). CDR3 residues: CASTGAGDQPQHF. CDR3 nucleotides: TGTGCCAGTACGGGAGCAGGAGACCAGCCCCAGCATTTT.

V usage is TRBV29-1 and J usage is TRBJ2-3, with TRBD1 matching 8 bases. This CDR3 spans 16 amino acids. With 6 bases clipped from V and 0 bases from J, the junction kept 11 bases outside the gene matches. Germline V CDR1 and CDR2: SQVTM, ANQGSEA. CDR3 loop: CSVDMPTGVSTDTQYF. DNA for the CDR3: TGCAGCGTAGATATGCCGACAGGGGTTAGCACAGATACGCAGTATTTT.

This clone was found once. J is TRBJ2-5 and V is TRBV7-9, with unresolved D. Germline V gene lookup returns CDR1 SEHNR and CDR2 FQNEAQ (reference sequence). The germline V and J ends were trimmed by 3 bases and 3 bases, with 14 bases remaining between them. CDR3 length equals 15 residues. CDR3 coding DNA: TGTGCCAGCAGCTTTTATTCCTCCGCGAAAGAGACCCAGTACTTC. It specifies CASSFYSSAKETQYF. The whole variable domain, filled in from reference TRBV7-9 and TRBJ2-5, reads DTGVSQNPRHKITKRGQNVTFRCDPISEHNRLYWYRQTLGQGPEFLTYFQNEAQLEKSRLLSDRFSAERPKGSFSTLEIQRTEQGDSAMYLCASSFYSSAKETQYFGPGTRLLVL.

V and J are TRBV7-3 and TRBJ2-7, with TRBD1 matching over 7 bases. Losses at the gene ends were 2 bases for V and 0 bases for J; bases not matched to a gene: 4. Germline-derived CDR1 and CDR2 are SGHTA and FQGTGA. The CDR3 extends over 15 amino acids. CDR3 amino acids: CASSLDRAPSYEQYF. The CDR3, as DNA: TGTGCCAGCAGCTTAGACAGGGCCCCCTCCTACGAGCAGTACTTC.

CDR3 sequence reads: CASSNNRVAYEQYF. DNA of the CDR3: TGTGCCAGCAGCAATAACAGGGTTGCCTACGAGCAGTACTTC. The chain carries TRBV7-2 and TRBJ2-7; tentative D call: TRBD1 (6 bases). V lost 5 bases to trimming and J lost 2 bases, with 13 bases between them. The germline gives CDR1 SGHTA, CDR2 FQGNSA. The length of the CDR3 is 14 residues.

The CDR3 DNA reads as TGTGCCAGCAGCTTCCTACCAAACTACGAGCAGTACTTC. Its translation is CASSFLPNYEQYF. The J gene is TRBJ2-7, the V gene TRBV7-2, with unresolved D. Germline values: CDR1 SGHTA, CDR2 FQGNSA. The CDR3 sequence is 13 residues long. V was clipped by 3 bases and J by 3 bases, with 9 bases between them.

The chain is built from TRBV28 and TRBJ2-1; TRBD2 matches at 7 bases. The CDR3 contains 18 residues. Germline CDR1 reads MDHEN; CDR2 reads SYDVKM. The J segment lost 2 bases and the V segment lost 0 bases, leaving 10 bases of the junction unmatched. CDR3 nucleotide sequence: TGTGCCAGCAGTTTATGGGGGCCATTTGCGGGAGCCTACAATGAGCAGTTCTTC. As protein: CASSLWGPFAGAYNEQFF.

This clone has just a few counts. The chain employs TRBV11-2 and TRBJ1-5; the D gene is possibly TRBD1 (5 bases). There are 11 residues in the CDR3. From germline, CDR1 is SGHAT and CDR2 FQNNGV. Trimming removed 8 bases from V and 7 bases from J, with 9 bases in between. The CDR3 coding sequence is TGTGCCAGCGGGGACTTGCAGCCCCAGCATTTT. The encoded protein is CASGDLQPQHF.

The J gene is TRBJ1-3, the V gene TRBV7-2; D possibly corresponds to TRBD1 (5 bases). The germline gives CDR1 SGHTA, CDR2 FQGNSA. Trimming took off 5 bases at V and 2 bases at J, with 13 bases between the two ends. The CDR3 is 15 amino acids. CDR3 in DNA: TGTGCCAGCAGCCTTAATAGGGGAACTGGAAACACCATATATTTT. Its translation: CASSLNRGTGNTIYF.